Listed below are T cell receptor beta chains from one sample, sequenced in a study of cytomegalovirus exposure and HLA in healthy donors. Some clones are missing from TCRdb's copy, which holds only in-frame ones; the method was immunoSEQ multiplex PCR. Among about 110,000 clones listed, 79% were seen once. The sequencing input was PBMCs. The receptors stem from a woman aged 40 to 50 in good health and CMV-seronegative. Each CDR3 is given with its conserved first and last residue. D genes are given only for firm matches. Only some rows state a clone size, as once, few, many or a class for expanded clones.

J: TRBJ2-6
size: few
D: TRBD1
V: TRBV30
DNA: TGTGCCTTGGACAGGGGGACCTCTGGGGCCAACGTCCTGACTTTC
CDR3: CALDRGTSGANVLTF

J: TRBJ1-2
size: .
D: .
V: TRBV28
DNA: TGTGCCAGCAGTTTAGGGCAGAACTATGGCTACACCTTC
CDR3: CASSLGQNYGYTF

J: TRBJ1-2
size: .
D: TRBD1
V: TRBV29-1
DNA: TGCAGCGTCGGTGGGGACAGGGTAGGTGGCTACACCTTC
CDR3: CSVGGDRVGGYTF

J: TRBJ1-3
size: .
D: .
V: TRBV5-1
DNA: TGCGCCAGCAGCACGGAGACAGCTGGAAACACCATATATTTT
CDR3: CASSTETAGNTIYF

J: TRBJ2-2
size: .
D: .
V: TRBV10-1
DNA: TGCGCCAGCAGTGAGGTGTACGGGGAGCTGTTTTTT
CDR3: CASSEVYGELFF

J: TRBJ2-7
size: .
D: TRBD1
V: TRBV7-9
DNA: TGTTCCAGCAGCTTAGCTCTACAGGGGGCGAAGCACGAGCAGTACTTC
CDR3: CSSSLALQGAKHEQYF

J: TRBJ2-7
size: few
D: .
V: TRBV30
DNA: TGTGCCTGGAGTCTGAGTCTCTACTACGAGCAGTACTTC
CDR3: CAWSLSLYYEQYF

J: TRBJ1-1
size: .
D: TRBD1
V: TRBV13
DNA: TGTGCCAGCAGCTACGGGACAGGGGGTATCACTGAAGCTTTCTTT
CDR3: CASSYGTGGITEAFF

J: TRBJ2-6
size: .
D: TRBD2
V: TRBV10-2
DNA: TGCGCCAGCAGTGATAGAGGGAGGGTTGGGGAAAGGAACTCTGGGGCCAACGTCCTGACTTTC
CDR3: CASSDRGRVGERNSGANVLTF

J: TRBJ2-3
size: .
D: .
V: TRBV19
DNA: TGTGCCAGTGCGGGGGCGTCCCCAGATACGCAGTATTTT
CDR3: CASAGASPDTQYF

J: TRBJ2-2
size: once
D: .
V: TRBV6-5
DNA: TGTGCCAGCAGTACTGACAGCTACACCGGGGAGCTGTTTTTT
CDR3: CASSTDSYTGELFF

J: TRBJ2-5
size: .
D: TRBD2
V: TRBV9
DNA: TGTGCCAGCAGCTTTGGGACTAGCGCAGAGACCCAGTACTTC
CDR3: CASSFGTSAETQYF

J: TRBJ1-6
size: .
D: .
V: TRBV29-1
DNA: TGCAGCGTTGAAGAAACCGGGAGGGGTTCACCCCTCCACTTT
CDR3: CSVEETGRGSPLHF

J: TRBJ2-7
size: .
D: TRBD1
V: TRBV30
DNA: TGTGCCTGGGGACAGGGGGCGTACGAGCAGTACTTC
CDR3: CAWGQGAYEQYF

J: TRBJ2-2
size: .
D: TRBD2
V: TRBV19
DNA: TGTGCCAGTAAGCGGGGTACGAACACCGGGGAGCTGTTTTTT
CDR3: CASKRGTNTGELFF

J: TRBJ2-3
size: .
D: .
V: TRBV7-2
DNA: TGTGCCAGCAGCTTTAATCAGAACACAGATACGCAGTATTTT
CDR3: CASSFNQNTDTQYF

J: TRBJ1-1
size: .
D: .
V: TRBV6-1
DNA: TGTGCCAGCAGTGACTCCCTGAACACTGAAGCTTTCTTT
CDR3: CASSDSLNTEAFF

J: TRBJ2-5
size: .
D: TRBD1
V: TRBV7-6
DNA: TGTGCCAGCAGCTTAGGCCCGGGACAGGTGGGTCAAGAGACCCAGTACTTC
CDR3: CASSLGPGQVGQETQYF

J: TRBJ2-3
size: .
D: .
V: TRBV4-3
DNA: TGCGCCAGCAGCCAAGGCGCCTCCCGCACAGATACGCAGTATTTT
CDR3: CASSQGASRTDTQYF

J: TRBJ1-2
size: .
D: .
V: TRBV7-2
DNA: TGTGCCAGCAGCTTGCCCCCGGGGGAGGGACGTGGCTACACCTTC
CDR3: CASSLPPGEGRGYTF

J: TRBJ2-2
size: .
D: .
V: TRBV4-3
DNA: TGCGCCAGCAGCCAAGACACCTCGGGCACCGGGGAGCTGTTTTTT
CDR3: CASSQDTSGTGELFF

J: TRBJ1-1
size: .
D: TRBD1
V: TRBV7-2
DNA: TGTGCCAGCAGCCTCGCAGGGGGCCAGAACACTGAAGCTTTCTTT
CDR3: CASSLAGGQNTEAFF

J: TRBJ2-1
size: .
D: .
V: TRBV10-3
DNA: TGTGCCATCAGTGACTATAATGAGCAGTTCTTC
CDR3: CAISDYNEQFF

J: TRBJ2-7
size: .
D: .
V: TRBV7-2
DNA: TGTGCCAGCAGCTTGGACGCGGGGCAGGGCCTGGCCTACGAGCAGTACTTC
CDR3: CASSLDAGQGLAYEQYF

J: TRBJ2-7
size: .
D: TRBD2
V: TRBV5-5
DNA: TGTGCCAGCAGCTTGGCGGTTAGCGGGTCCTACGAGCAGTACTTC
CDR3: CASSLAVSGSYEQYF

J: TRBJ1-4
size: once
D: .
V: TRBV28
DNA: TGTGCCAGCAGTTTAGAAGGGGCGCGGCAAAAACTGTTTTTT
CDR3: CASSLEGARQKLFF

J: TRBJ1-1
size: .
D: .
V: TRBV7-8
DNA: TGTGCCAGCAGCTTAGTCGCGGTTAACACTGAAGCTTTCTTT
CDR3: CASSLVAVNTEAFF

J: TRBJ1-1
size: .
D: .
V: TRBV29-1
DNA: TGCAGCGCTCAGGGAGGAGGGATAAACACTGAAGCTTTCTTT
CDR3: CSAQGGGINTEAFF

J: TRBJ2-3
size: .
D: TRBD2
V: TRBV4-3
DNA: TGCGCCAGCAGCCAAGACTGGGGGGAGGGAGATACGCAGTATTTT
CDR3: CASSQDWGEGDTQYF

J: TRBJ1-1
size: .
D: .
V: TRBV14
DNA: TGTGCCAGCAGCCAAGACGGCTCGGGGAACACTGAAGCTTTCTTT
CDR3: CASSQDGSGNTEAFF

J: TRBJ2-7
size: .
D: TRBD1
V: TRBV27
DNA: TGTGCCAGCAGGGACAGGAACTCCTACGAGCAGTACTTC
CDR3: CASRDRNSYEQYF

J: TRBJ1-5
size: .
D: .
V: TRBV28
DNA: TGTGCCAGCAGTTTAGCGGGGGGCGGCAATCAGCCCCAGCATTTT
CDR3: CASSLAGGGNQPQHF

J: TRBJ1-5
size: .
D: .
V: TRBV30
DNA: TGTGCCTGGAGTGTGGTAGGGGTTCTCCTACAGCCCCAGCATTTT
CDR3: CAWSVVGVLLQPQHF

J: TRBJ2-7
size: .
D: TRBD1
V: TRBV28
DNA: TGTGCCAGCAGTCCAGTTAAACGGGGACAGAGGCTATACGAGCAGTACTTC
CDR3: CASSPVKRGQRLYEQYF

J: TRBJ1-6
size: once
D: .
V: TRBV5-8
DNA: TGTGCCAGCAGCTTGGACAGGGATAATTCACCCCTCCACTTT
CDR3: CASSLDRDNSPLHF

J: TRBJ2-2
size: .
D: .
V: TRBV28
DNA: TGTGCCAGCAGTTTGAGCGACTGGACCGGGGAGCTGTTTTTT
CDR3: CASSLSDWTGELFF

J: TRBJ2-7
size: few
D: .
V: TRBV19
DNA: TGTGCCAGTAGTATGGGCCAGGGGAGTACCTACGAGCAGTACTTC
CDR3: CASSMGQGSTYEQYF

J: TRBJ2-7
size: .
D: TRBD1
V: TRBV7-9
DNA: TGTGCCAGCAGTCCCGGGACAGCGATAAGGGAGCAGTACTTC
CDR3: CASSPGTAIREQYF

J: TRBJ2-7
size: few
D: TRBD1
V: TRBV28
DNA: TGTGCCAGCATCAGAGGGGGACAGGGCTCTCCCGAGCAGTACTTC
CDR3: CASIRGGQGSPEQYF

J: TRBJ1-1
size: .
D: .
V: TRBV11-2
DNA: TGTGCCAGCAGCTTAGACCGGAAAGGGCGGGGAGCTTTCTTT
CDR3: CASSLDRKGRGAFF

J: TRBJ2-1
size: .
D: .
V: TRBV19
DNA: TGTGCCAGTAGGCCAACTAGTAGCTCCTACAATGAGCAGTTCTTC
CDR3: CASRPTSSSYNEQFF

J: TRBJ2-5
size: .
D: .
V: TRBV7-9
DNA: TGTGCCAGCAGCTTAGAATTCCTAGAAGAGACCCAGTACTTC
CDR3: CASSLEFLEETQYF

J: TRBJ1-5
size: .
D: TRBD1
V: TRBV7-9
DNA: TGTGCCAGCAGCTCCCCGTCCACCTCAGGGGGCGTTTATCAGCCCCAGCATTTT
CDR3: CASSSPSTSGGVYQPQHF

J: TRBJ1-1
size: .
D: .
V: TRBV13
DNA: TGTGCCAGCATCACCCACCAGGGCCCATTGAACACTGAAGCTTTCTTT
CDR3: CASITHQGPLNTEAFF